Following are 22 T cell receptor beta chains from one sample sequenced in a study of T-cell reconstitution after alpha-beta-depleted transplantation in children. Molecular barcoding with unique molecular identifiers was used for the TCRbeta library. From the PCR reads, TCRdb called clonotypes with MiXCR, one entry per CDR3 protein. Of around 300,000 distinct CDR3 sequences listed, roughly a tenth are singletons. The sequenced sample was PBMCs, obtained before TCRalphabeta/CD19-depleted stem cell transplant. The source is a boy less than two years old with acute myeloid leukemia, due to receive a stem cell transplant.

This chain uses TRBV6-5 with TRBJ2-1; D remains ambiguous. V was shortened by 0 bases and J by 0 bases, with 9 bases between the two germline ends. Per germline, CDR1 MNHEY and CDR2 SVGAGI. This CDR3 has 16 amino acids. The CDR3 nucleotides are TGTGCCAGCAGTTACTCGCCGGCTAGCTCCTACAATGAGCAGTTCTTC. Encoded protein: CASSYSPASSYNEQFF.

This clonotype was observed a few times. This sequence joins TRBV6-1 and TRBJ2-1; 11 nucleotides line up with TRBD1. The ends lost 7 bases at V and 3 bases at J; junction bases unmatched: 8. CDR3 length: 16 amino acids. In germline, CDR1 is MNHNS, CDR2 SASEGT. The CDR3 loop reads CASIPSGTGGYNEQFF. The CDR3 coding sequence is TGTGCCAGCATCCCGTCCGGGACAGGGGGCTACAATGAGCAGTTCTTC.

This clonotype was seen at least ten times. The chain is built from TRBV9 and TRBJ2-3, with TRBD2 matching 9 bases. The CDR3 covers 17 residues. Germline CDR1 reads SGDLS; CDR2 reads YYNGEE. V shed 0 bases, J shed 1 base, and the junction held 6 bases outside the gene matches. The CDR3 reads CASSVEASGDRTDTQYF. The CDR3 DNA reads as TGTGCCAGCAGCGTAGAGGCTAGCGGGGACCGCACAGATACGCAGTATTTT.

This clonotype was recorded at least ten times. The chain employs TRBV7-2 and TRBJ2-4, with a weak D call TRBD1 (5 bases). The length of the CDR3 is 16 residues. Trimming stripped 2 bases from V and 0 bases from J, with 11 bases between. Germline V gene data show CDR1 as SGHTA and CDR2 as FQGNSA. The CDR3 bases are TGTGCCAGCAGCTTACAGGGTAACCTAGCCAAAAACATTCAGTACTTC. Protein: CASSLQGNLAKNIQYF.

This clonotype was counted at least ten times. The chain recombines TRBV6-5 with TRBJ2-1; 10 positions match TRBD2. Germline CDR1 and CDR2: MNHEY and SVGAGI. CDR3 length equals 17 residues. With 0 bases clipped from V and 6 bases from J, the junction kept 8 bases outside the gene matches. As DNA, the CDR3 is TGTGCCAGCAGTTACTCGGGGTATAGCGGGGGGATCAATGAGCAGTTCTTC. As protein: CASSYSGYSGGINEQFF.

This clonotype was recorded a few times. The chain carries TRBV19 and TRBJ2-3, with a weak D call TRBD2 (6 bases). The CDR3 spans 13 residues. V was pared by 7 bases and J by 5 bases, with 13 bases between. Germline assignment: CDR1 LNHDA and CDR2 SQIVND (reference sequence). CDR3 nucleotides: TGTGCCAGTAACGCGGGGCTTGAAGATACGCAGTATTTT. Residues: CASNAGLEDTQYF.

This clonotype came up many times. The chain has TRBV7-2 and TRBJ1-1; possibly TRBD1 for D (5 bases). Per germline, CDR1 SGHTA and CDR2 FQGNSA. This CDR3 contains 16 residues. Between the trimmed V and J ends, which lost 1 base and 5 bases, there was a span of 17 bases. The CDR3 sequence: CASSLESGGVHTEAFF. DNA for the CDR3: TGTGCCAGCAGCTTAGAGAGTGGGGGGGTTCATACTGAAGCTTTCTTT.

The sample holds many counts of this clonotype. The chain couples TRBV7-9 to TRBJ1-1; 8 nucleotides agree with TRBD1. In germline, CDR1 is SEHNR, CDR2 FQNEAQ (reference sequence). With 6 bases clipped from V and 7 bases from J, the junction kept 4 bases outside the gene matches. This CDR3 spans 12 amino acids. The CDR3 region is CASRTGQGEAFF. CDR3 in DNA: TGTGCCAGCAGAACAGGACAGGGTGAAGCTTTCTTT.

This clonotype has at least ten counts. V is TRBV4-3 and J is TRBJ2-7, with unresolved D. Trimming pared 0 bases from V and 5 bases from J, leaving 14 bases between. Germline V gene sequence: CDR1 LGHNA, CDR2 YSLEER. This CDR3 is built from 15 residues. CDR3 in DNA: TGCGCCAGCAGCCAAGATTTCGCGTCTCCTAACGAGCAGTACTTC. It yields the protein CASSQDFASPNEQYF.

The table lists this clonotype with many counts. The chain joins TRBV7-2 to TRBJ2-7, with TRBD2 matching 14 bases. The CDR3 consists of 17 residues. J gave up 13 bases and V 2 bases, and 16 bases lay outside the gene matches. Germline lookup yields CDR1 SGHTA and CDR2 FQGNSA. The CDR3 coding sequence is TGTGCCAGCAGCTTAACCCGTGGGACTAGCGGGAGACTTCGGTATTACTTC. Encoded protein: CASSLTRGTSGRLRYYF.

A note on this clonotype: A much larger clonotype is one base distant, so this may be a read error. The chain combines TRBV20-1 with TRBJ2-7, with a possible D match to TRBD2 (5 bases). Germline CDR1 is DFQATT and CDR2 is SNEGSKA (reference sequence). The CDR3 is made up of 15 amino acids. This chain's CDR3 is CCARFLGRLKDEQYF. For the CDR3, the DNA is TGCTGTGCTCGCTTTTTGGGGAGATTGAAAGACGAGCAGTACTTC.

This clonotype has at least ten counts. The V call is TRBV5-1, the J call TRBJ1-5; TRBD1 aligns across 7 bases. The CDR3 length is 15 residues. Per germline, CDR1 SGHRS and CDR2 YFSETQ. The V and J ends lost 4 bases and 5 bases, in that order; junction bases with no gene match: 9. The CDR3 DNA is TGCGCCAGCAGCGAGGACAGGTCTTCCTATCAGCCCCAGCATTTT. This translates into CASSEDRSSYQPQHF.

This clonotype was observed many times. V is TRBV7-8 and J is TRBJ1-5; D is undetermined. This CDR3 is 14 amino acids long. Germline V lookup: CDR1 SGHVS, CDR2 FQNEAQ. Trimming stripped 5 bases from V and 5 bases from J, with 13 bases between. CDR3 DNA sequence: TGTGCCAGCAGCAAAGGCCAAAACCATCAGCCCCAGCATTTT. Protein product: CASSKGQNHQPQHF.

This clonotype has a count of ten or more. This sequence joins TRBV6-5 and TRBJ2-5, with 8 positions matching TRBD1. J lost 0 bases, V lost 4 bases, and 4 bases had no gene match. Germline loops: CDR1 MNHEY, CDR2 SVGAGI. The CDR3 sequence is 15 residues long. CDR3 bases: TGTGCCAGCAGTTCCGGGACAGGTTACCAAGAGACCCAGTACTTC. Translated: CASSSGTGYQETQYF.

This clonotype has ten or more counts. This chain uses TRBV18 with TRBJ2-1; 9 bases are shared with TRBD2. V lost 5 bases to trimming and J lost 0 bases; unmatched junction nucleotides: 5. This CDR3 contains 16 residues. CDR1 KGHSH and CDR2 LQKENI come from the germline V gene. CDR3 coding DNA: TGTGCCAGCTCAGGTAGCGGGAGCCCCTCCTACAATGAGCAGTTCTTC. Amino acid sequence: CASSGSGSPSYNEQFF.

This clonotype occurred many times. A read error may produce the germline difference seen at one junction end. The chain recombines TRBV28 with TRBJ1-2; D gene unclear. The CDR3 sequence is 11 residues long. CDR1 is MDHEN, CDR2 SYDVKM, per germline. CDR3 in DNA: TGTGCCAGTAGTTCTAACTATGGCTACACCTTC. Translation gives CASSSNYGYTF.

The table lists this clonotype with many counts. The gene calls are TRBV3-1 and TRBJ2-1; 15 nucleotides line up with TRBD2. Losses at the gene ends were 3 bases for V and 4 bases for J; bases not matched to a gene: 4. The CDR3 contains 17 residues. Germline CDR1 is LGHDT and CDR2 is YNNKEL (reference sequence). Here the CDR3 reads CASSHRTSGGEYNEQFF. CDR3 DNA sequence: TGTGCCAGCAGCCATCGGACTAGCGGGGGGGAATACAATGAGCAGTTCTTC.

This clonotype was recorded many times. CDR3: CASSLLLAGGTDTQYF. The CDR3 DNA reads TGTGCCAGCAGCTTACTTCTAGCGGGAGGCACAGATACGCAGTATTTT. This rearrangement joins TRBV7-8 to TRBJ2-3, with 10 bases aligning to TRBD2. The length of the CDR3 is 16 residues. Germline V gene data show CDR1 as SGHVS and CDR2 as FQNEAQ. V trimming: 2 bases; J trimming: 1 base; junction bases outside the gene matches: 3.

This clonotype was counted a few times. The chain joins TRBV7-9 to TRBJ1-5; D ambiguous. CDR3 length: 14 residues. V was shortened by 4 bases and J by 5 bases, with 12 bases between the two germline ends. From germline, CDR1 is SEHNR and CDR2 FQNEAQ (reference sequence). The CDR3 DNA is TGTGCCAGCAGCTCGGACCGCTTAGATCAGCCCCAGCATTTT. Translated, it gives CASSSDRLDQPQHF. Full variable domain (missing parts from reference TRBV7-9 and TRBJ1-5): DTGVSQNPRHKITKRGQNVTFRCDPISEHNRLYWYRQTLGQGPEFLTYFQNEAQLEKSRLLSDRFSAERPKGSFSTLEIQRTEQGDSAMYLCASSSDRLDQPQHFGDGTRLSIL.

The rearrangement links TRBV7-9 to TRBJ2-7, with TRBD1 identical over 7 bases. V trimming: 5 bases; J trimming: 7 bases; junction bases outside the gene matches: 5. The CDR3 has 12 amino acids. Germline V gene lookup returns CDR1 SEHNR and CDR2 FQNEAQ (reference sequence). CDR3 nucleotide sequence: TGTGCCAGCAGCCCAGGACAGGTAGAGCAGTACTTC. The encoded protein is CASSPGQVEQYF.

This clonotype was found many times. The chain has TRBV7-2 and TRBJ2-4, with D tentatively TRBD1 (6 bases). CDR1 is SGHTA and CDR2 is FQGNSA in the germline V gene. CDR3 length: 14 residues. The V end was cut by 5 bases, the J end by 1 base, with 9 bases between. The CDR3 reads CASSQGWAKNIQYF. As DNA, the CDR3 is TGTGCCAGCAGCCAGGGGTGGGCCAAAAACATTCAGTACTTC.

CDR3: CATSRDPTGLRRDQPQHF. The CDR3 nucleotides read TGTGCCACCAGCAGAGATCCCACGGGACTAAGGAGGGATCAGCCCCAGCATTTT. This chain connects TRBV15 to TRBJ1-5; tentative D call: TRBD1 (5 bases). Germline assignment: CDR1 LNHNV and CDR2 YYDKDF (reference sequence). This CDR3 spans 18 amino acids. Trimming cost V 0 bases and J 5 bases, with 20 bases left between them.